This TCR beta chain was found in a study of CD8+ T cells in alopecia areata. Across the whole study: The drug, tofacitinib, lasted 6 to 18 months, followed by 6 months off drug. General study findings and limits: Scalp sequencing captures resident alphabeta T cells of normal skin too.

Peripheral blood samples and lesional scalp punch biopsies were obtained from alopecia areata patients. The authors extracted RNA and reverse transcribed it into cDNA as the sequencing template. Assay used: immunoSEQ multiplex PCR; TCRdb lists only in-frame clones, some missing. Here the sample spans 9,000 or so clones, 55% to 75% being singletons. The CDR3 covers 15 residues. J gave up 4 bases and V 3 bases, and 9 bases lay outside the gene matches. The V gene's germline CDR1 is LNHNV and CDR2 YYDKDF (reference sequence). A note on this clone: Its cognate antigen is unknown.

The TCR comes from a human donor with alopecia areata. The chain combines TRBV15 with TRBJ2-7, with 7 positions matching TRBD1. Sequencing was performed on skin. The CDR3 sequence: CATSRARGTGYEQYF. CDR3 DNA: TGTGCCACCAGCAGGGCCAGGGGGACCGGGTACGAGCAGTACTTC.